This TCR beta chain was profiled in a study of vaccination and CD4 T cells after COVID-19. Study details: Overlapping peptides covering the spike proteins of SARS-CoV-2, HCoV-NL63, HCoV-OC43 and HCoV-229E were added to stimulate cells. A CEFX pool, an HIV-1 Nef pool, or no peptide went to control cultures. Study results and limitations: A nonsignificant median increase from about 22 to 38 SARS-CoV-2-reactive clonotypes was observed. Analysis covered relatively few convalescent patients and lacked any early post-infection timepoints.

Documented treatment: approximately 10-day PBMC culture with coronavirus spike peptide pools or control peptides (ViraFEST assay). Germline V lookup: CDR1 SGDLS, CDR2 YYNGEE. This CDR3 is 16 amino acids long. Trimming at V came to 0 bases and at J to 5 bases, leaving 5 bases not matched to a gene. Sequencing of cultured CD4+ T cell DNA used the Oncomine TCR Beta short-read assay. One entry per CDR3 protein results from TCRdb running MiXCR on the PCR reads. The repertoire consists of fewer than 12,000 distinct CDR3 sequences, with 25% to 40% occurring once and the leading ten covering approximately 8.8%. Details on this clonotype: Its antigen is unknown.

The chain joins TRBV9 to TRBJ2-5; 12 positions agree with TRBD2. Sequenced material: CD4+ T cells from blood, cultured in vitro. The clonotype originates from a human donor who had recovered from COVID-19. The CDR3 region is CASSVASGRVRETQYF. The CDR3 DNA follows: TGTGCCAGCAGCGTAGCTAGCGGGAGGGTCCGGGAGACCCAGTACTTC.